The sequence of this TCR beta chain was determined in a study of regulatory T cells in long-lasting Graves disease. The time point here: newly diagnosed GD, antithyroid drugs for less than 3 months. The TCR library was made from RNA extracted from PBMCs. EDTA tubes collected 9 to 9.5 milliliters of peripheral blood. This CDR3 spans 14 amino acids. Germline V gene lookup returns CDR1 MNHNS and CDR2 SASEGT. V gave up 5 bases and J gave up 5 bases; unmatched junction bases: 8. Relying on iRepertoire HTBI primers and Arm-PCR of CDR3 regions, the team built TCR beta libraries. TCRdb passed the multiplex PCR reads through MiXCR, listing each CDR3 protein once. This sample yields 580,000 or so distinct CDR3 sequences, of which 15% to 20% are seen a single time; about 12% belongs to the top ten. The sample also formed part of further work on T cells in Graves' hyperthyroidism and ophthalmopathy.

The TCR originated in a young man with Graves disease. This chain uses TRBV6-1 with TRBJ1-2, with TRBD1 identical over 7 bases. The input for sequencing was peripheral blood mononuclear cells (PBMCs), taken at new diagnosis, from a patient treated with antithyroid drugs. The CDR3 protein is CASSPRQGGYGYTF. In nucleotides, the CDR3 is TGTGCCAGCAGTCCAAGACAGGGAGGATATGGCTACACCTTC.